One sample yielded the 8 T cell receptor beta chains listed below, sequenced in a study of T cells expressing NK-cell markers. TCRdb re-called the 5' RACE reads; every CDR3 protein appears as one record, without DNA. This repertoire includes roughly 430,000 distinct CDR3 sequences. Sequencing input: blood T cells: a sorted CD56 or NKG2C T cell subset, CD4+ or CD8+ T cells, or bulk PBMC T cells (not recorded which). Source of these receptors: a woman aged 18-70 years in good health.

The rearrangement uses TRBV27 and TRBJ2-1; TCRdb proposes TRBD2, but this gene call is untestable without DNA. Germline CDR1 MNHEY, CDR2 SMNVEV (reference sequence). This CDR3 has 16 amino acids. CDR3 residues: CASSSRGLGSYNEQFF.

The chain couples TRBV27 to TRBJ2-3; as DNA is missing, the TRBD2 call by TCRdb cannot be tested. The CDR3 contains 14 residues. Germline CDR1 MNHEY, CDR2 SMNVEV (reference sequence). The CDR3 sequence: CASSWASGTDTQYF.

The rearrangement joins TRBV6-1 to TRBJ2-3. The CDR3 contains 12 residues. Germline loops: CDR1 MNHNS, CDR2 SASEGT. The chain's CDR3 is CASSGYRDTQYF.

The chain joins TRBV18 to TRBJ1-2; the D call of TRBD1 rests on TCRdb alone, since no DNA is present to check it. In germline, CDR1 is KGHSH, CDR2 LQKENI. This CDR3 spans 16 amino acids. CDR3 sequence: CASSPRWDSPSYGYTF.

The chain recombines TRBV4-1 with TRBJ2-1; TCRdb names TRBD1, which stays unverified in the absence of DNA. Germline loops: CDR1 MGHRA, CDR2 YSYEKL. The CDR3 extends over 14 amino acids. CDR3 sequence: CASSQDRAYNEQFF.

The chain has TRBV6-1 and TRBJ1-2; TCRdb lists TRBD1, though no DNA is available to test this call. This CDR3 spans 14 amino acids. In germline, CDR1 is MNHNS, CDR2 SASEGT. The chain's CDR3 is CASSRDRELLGYTF.

V and J are TRBV11-2 and TRBJ1-1; TCRdb selects TRBD1, and the lack of DNA leaves this call unchecked. The CDR3 contains 14 residues. CDR1 is SGHAT, CDR2 FQNNGV, per germline. The CDR3 sequence is CASSFGGQGAEAFF.

The genes are TRBV7-2 and TRBJ1-1; TCRdb outputs TRBD1, but without DNA this stays unchecked. This CDR3 is built from 16 residues. CDR1 and CDR2 from the germline V gene are SGHTA and FQGNSA. This CDR3 reads CASTRGVGARNTEAFF. Looking up the rest from reference TRBV7-2 and TRBJ1-1 gives the full variable domain: GAGVSQSPSNKVTEKGKDVELRCDPISGHTALYWYRQSLGQGLEFLIYFQGNSAPDKSGLPSDRFSAERTGGSVSTLTIQRTQQEDSAVYLCASTRGVGARNTEAFFGQGTRLTVV.